Listed below are T cell receptor beta chains from one sample, sequenced in a study of regulatory T cells in long-lasting Graves disease. One entry per CDR3 protein, called by TCRdb with MiXCR from the multiplex PCR reads. The repertoire holds over 450,000 distinct CDR3 sequences, 20% to 25% seen once, with roughly 7% in the top ten. The source material was peripheral blood mononuclear cells (PBMCs), sampled when the disease was refractory, from a patient treated with antithyroid drugs. These TCRs come from a female donor with Graves disease. Each CDR3 is given with its conserved first and last residue. Fields, in order: CDR3 DNA, CDR3 protein, V gene, clone size, J gene, D gene. A D gene is named only where the DNA matches it firmly. Size is omitted from some rows. Given values are once, few, many or a class for expanded clones.

CDR3 DNA: TGTGCCAGCAGCTTAGGGACAGGGCGTCGGGAAAAACTGTTTTTT
CDR3 protein: CASSLGTGRREKLFF
V gene: TRBV7-2
clone size: few
J gene: TRBJ1-4
D gene: TRBD1

CDR3 DNA: TGTGCCAGCAGCTCCCGACTAGCGGGACAAGAGACCCAGTACTTC
CDR3 protein: CASSSRLAGQETQYF
V gene: TRBV7-2
clone size: many
J gene: TRBJ2-5
D gene: TRBD2

CDR3 DNA: TGCAGCGTTGAAGAACAGGTGAACACTGAAGCTTTCTTT
CDR3 protein: CSVEEQVNTEAFF
V gene: TRBV29-1
clone size: few
J gene: TRBJ1-1
D gene: .

CDR3 DNA: TGCGCCAGCAGCTTGGGCCCCGGACAGCGAATCACAGATACGCAGTATTTT
CDR3 protein: CASSLGPGQRITDTQYF
V gene: TRBV5-1
clone size: .
J gene: TRBJ2-3
D gene: .

CDR3 DNA: TGTGCCATACCTTTGACAGGGCTCGAGGATGGCTACACCTTC
CDR3 protein: CAIPLTGLEDGYTF
V gene: TRBV2
clone size: many
J gene: TRBJ1-2
D gene: TRBD1

CDR3 DNA: TGCGCCAGCAGCCAGCATAGAGGTGACTCCTACGAGCAGTACTTC
CDR3 protein: CASSQHRGDSYEQYF
V gene: TRBV4-1
clone size: .
J gene: TRBJ2-7
D gene: .

CDR3 DNA: TGTGCCACCAGTGGTTACGGCCTGGAAGGTGAAAAACTGTTTTTT
CDR3 protein: CATSGYGLEGEKLFF
V gene: TRBV24-1
clone size: few
J gene: TRBJ1-4
D gene: .

CDR3 DNA: TGCAGTGCCGACTTACAGCATTCCTACGAGCAGTACTTC
CDR3 protein: CSADLQHSYEQYF
V gene: TRBV20-1
clone size: many
J gene: TRBJ2-7
D gene: .

CDR3 DNA: TGTGCCATCAGTGAGTCTGGGGCAGGTCAGACCCAGTACTTC
CDR3 protein: CAISESGAGQTQYF
V gene: TRBV10-3
clone size: many
J gene: TRBJ2-5
D gene: .

CDR3 DNA: TGTGCCAGCAGTGCTCACGGGGAGACCCAGTACTTC
CDR3 protein: CASSAHGETQYF
V gene: TRBV6-1
clone size: many
J gene: TRBJ2-5
D gene: .

CDR3 DNA: TGTGCCAGCCATAGCGGGGGTCTACAATTGTACCAAGAGACCCAGTACTTC
CDR3 protein: CASHSGGLQLYQETQYF
V gene: TRBV28
clone size: many
J gene: TRBJ2-5
D gene: TRBD2

CDR3 DNA: TGCGCCAGCAGCCCGTGGACCGAGCGAGCGCATGGCTACACCTTC
CDR3 protein: CASSPWTERAHGYTF
V gene: TRBV4-1
clone size: few
J gene: TRBJ1-2
D gene: .

CDR3 DNA: TGTGCCAGCAGCTTAGGGGACAGTTCAGGTACGCAGTATTTT
CDR3 protein: CASSLGDSSGTQYF
V gene: TRBV11-2
clone size: .
J gene: TRBJ2-3
D gene: TRBD1

CDR3 DNA: TGCGCCAGCAGCTGGGGGGAGGGGAGCAATCAGCCCCAGCATTTT
CDR3 protein: CASSWGEGSNQPQHF
V gene: TRBV4-1
clone size: few
J gene: TRBJ1-5
D gene: .

CDR3 DNA: TGTGCCACCAGCAGATACGACACCTATCAGCCCCAGCATTTT
CDR3 protein: CATSRYDTYQPQHF
V gene: TRBV15
clone size: many
J gene: TRBJ1-5
D gene: .

CDR3 DNA: TGTGCCAGCAGTACCCCGACAGACTTCACCGGGGAGCTGTTTTTT
CDR3 protein: CASSTPTDFTGELFF
V gene: TRBV28
clone size: .
J gene: TRBJ2-2
D gene: .

CDR3 DNA: TGTGCCTGGACTGGGACAGGGCATTCACCCCTCCACTTT
CDR3 protein: CAWTGTGHSPLHF
V gene: TRBV30
clone size: .
J gene: TRBJ1-6
D gene: TRBD1

CDR3 DNA: TGTGCCAGCAGTTCGGGGGGGCCGGAGACCCAGTACTTC
CDR3 protein: CASSSGGPETQYF
V gene: TRBV28
clone size: many
J gene: TRBJ2-5
D gene: TRBD2

CDR3 DNA: TGTGCCAGCGGGGACGTCGGCTCTGGAAACACCATATATTTT
CDR3 protein: CASGDVGSGNTIYF
V gene: TRBV28
clone size: many
J gene: TRBJ1-3
D gene: .

CDR3 DNA: TGCAGCGTTCCGTTGACAGGGAATCTCGGTGGCTACACCTTC
CDR3 protein: CSVPLTGNLGGYTF
V gene: TRBV29-1
clone size: many
J gene: TRBJ1-2
D gene: TRBD1

CDR3 DNA: TGCAGTGCTACCAATGACAGAACCTACGAGCAGTACTTC
CDR3 protein: CSATNDRTYEQYF
V gene: TRBV20-1
clone size: few
J gene: TRBJ2-7
D gene: .

CDR3 DNA: TGTGCCAGCAGCACAGGACTAGCGGGAAGCACAGATACGCAGTATTTT
CDR3 protein: CASSTGLAGSTDTQYF
V gene: TRBV7-2
clone size: .
J gene: TRBJ2-3
D gene: TRBD2

CDR3 DNA: TGCGCCAGCAGCTTGGGGGATCACTCTGGGGCCAACGTCCTGACTTTC
CDR3 protein: CASSLGDHSGANVLTF
V gene: TRBV5-1
clone size: .
J gene: TRBJ2-6
D gene: .

CDR3 DNA: TGTGCCATCTCGGAGTGGGGGGAAAGCAATCAGCCCCAGCATTTT
CDR3 protein: CAISEWGESNQPQHF
V gene: TRBV28
clone size: many
J gene: TRBJ1-5
D gene: .

CDR3 DNA: TGTGCCAGCAGTTTAAGTCCCGGACAGGATCCTTGGAATGAGCAGTTCTTC
CDR3 protein: CASSLSPGQDPWNEQFF
V gene: TRBV12-3/TRBV12-4
clone size: few
J gene: TRBJ2-1
D gene: TRBD1

CDR3 DNA: TGTGCCTGGAGTGTACAGACAGGGGGAGGCAATCAGCCCCAGCATTTT
CDR3 protein: CAWSVQTGGGNQPQHF
V gene: TRBV30
clone size: few
J gene: TRBJ1-5
D gene: TRBD1

CDR3 DNA: TGCAGTGCTAGTGGGTCGGGGGATGCCAAAAACATTCAGTACTTC
CDR3 protein: CSASGSGDAKNIQYF
V gene: TRBV20-1
clone size: many
J gene: TRBJ2-4
D gene: .

CDR3 DNA: TGTGCCAGTCTCGACAGAGTAGCCAAAAACATTCAGTACTTC
CDR3 protein: CASLDRVAKNIQYF
V gene: TRBV19
clone size: .
J gene: TRBJ2-4
D gene: .

CDR3 DNA: TGTGCCATCAGTGAGCCAGAACAGTCCTCCTACGAGCAGTACTTC
CDR3 protein: CAISEPEQSSYEQYF
V gene: TRBV10-3
clone size: .
J gene: TRBJ2-7
D gene: .

CDR3 DNA: TGTGCCAGCAGTTTATTCGGTGGGGTGCGCACCGGGGAGCTGTTTTTT
CDR3 protein: CASSLFGGVRTGELFF
V gene: TRBV28
clone size: many
J gene: TRBJ2-2
D gene: .

CDR3 DNA: TGTGTTTGTTACGGGGTAGGGAACTATGGCTACACCTTC
CDR3 protein: CVCYGVGNYGYTF
V gene: TRBV6-1
clone size: few
J gene: TRBJ1-2
D gene: .

CDR3 DNA: TGTGCCAGTCCCTACAGCTACACCTTC
CDR3 protein: CASPYSYTF
V gene: TRBV6-1
clone size: many
J gene: TRBJ1-2
D gene: .

CDR3 DNA: TGTGCCAGCAGTAGACAGGGGTTAGCCGGGGAGCTGTTTTTT
CDR3 protein: CASSRQGLAGELFF
V gene: TRBV6-1
clone size: few
J gene: TRBJ2-2
D gene: TRBD1

CDR3 DNA: TGTGCCAGCAGTTTAGGGCATGAATATGGCTACACCTTC
CDR3 protein: CASSLGHEYGYTF
V gene: TRBV28
clone size: .
J gene: TRBJ1-2
D gene: .

CDR3 DNA: TGTGCCAGCAGCTTGGGGGGACAGGCTCTTGAAGCTTTCTTT
CDR3 protein: CASSLGGQALEAFF
V gene: TRBV7-9
clone size: few
J gene: TRBJ1-1
D gene: TRBD1

CDR3 DNA: TGTGCCAGCGAGTGGGCAGGGGAAAGCGAGCAGTACTTC
CDR3 protein: CASEWAGESEQYF
V gene: TRBV28
clone size: many
J gene: TRBJ2-7
D gene: .

CDR3 DNA: TGTGCCAGCAGGACAGCAGCCGGACAGGGAGTCGATGGCTACACCTTC
CDR3 protein: CASRTAAGQGVDGYTF
V gene: TRBV28
clone size: .
J gene: TRBJ1-2
D gene: TRBD1

CDR3 DNA: TGCGCCAGCAGCTTGGGGACCCGAGATGGCTACACCTTC
CDR3 protein: CASSLGTRDGYTF
V gene: TRBV5-1
clone size: .
J gene: TRBJ1-2
D gene: .

CDR3 DNA: TGTGCCAGCACCTACACAGATACGCAGTATTTT
CDR3 protein: CASTYTDTQYF
V gene: TRBV27
clone size: .
J gene: TRBJ2-3
D gene: .

CDR3 DNA: TGTGCCAGCAGCCAAACAGTCCAGGGGCGGAGTGCGGCTTTCTTT
CDR3 protein: CASSQTVQGRSAAFF
V gene: TRBV3-1
clone size: many
J gene: TRBJ1-1
D gene: .

CDR3 DNA: TGTGCCATCAGTGAGGGGGCGGCCAAAAACATTCAGTACTTC
CDR3 protein: CAISEGAAKNIQYF
V gene: TRBV10-3
clone size: few
J gene: TRBJ2-4
D gene: .

CDR3 DNA: TGCAGTGCTAGAGATGATGGGGAACAGAACTATGGCTACACCTTC
CDR3 protein: CSARDDGEQNYGYTF
V gene: TRBV20-1
clone size: .
J gene: TRBJ1-2
D gene: .

CDR3 DNA: TGTGCCAGCAGTTACTTCGGGGGCCCCTACAATGAGCAGTTCTTC
CDR3 protein: CASSYFGGPYNEQFF
V gene: TRBV6-5
clone size: few
J gene: TRBJ2-1
D gene: .

CDR3 DNA: TGTGCCAGCAGTACCCCGGTTATGGGTGGCTACACCTTC
CDR3 protein: CASSTPVMGGYTF
V gene: TRBV28
clone size: many
J gene: TRBJ1-2
D gene: .

CDR3 DNA: TGTGCCAGCAGTTACTCGATTGTACTAAGAAACAATGAGCAGTTCTTC
CDR3 protein: CASSYSIVLRNNEQFF
V gene: TRBV6-2/TRBV6-3
clone size: .
J gene: TRBJ2-1
D gene: .

CDR3 DNA: TGTGCCAGCAGCCCCAGGGGGGATGGAAACAATCAGCCCCAGCATTTT
CDR3 protein: CASSPRGDGNNQPQHF
V gene: TRBV3-1
clone size: few
J gene: TRBJ1-5
D gene: TRBD1

CDR3 DNA: TGTGCCAGCAGCTTTACCGGGTCCTTTGGCTCCTACGAGCAGTACTTC
CDR3 protein: CASSFTGSFGSYEQYF
V gene: TRBV13
clone size: .
J gene: TRBJ2-7
D gene: .

CDR3 DNA: TGTGCCACCGCCCCCCAAGGCACCTTTTTCACTGAAGCTTTCTTT
CDR3 protein: CATAPQGTFFTEAFF
V gene: TRBV19
clone size: .
J gene: TRBJ1-1
D gene: .

CDR3 DNA: TGTGCCAGCAGTTTGGCCAGGGGACCTTCACCCCTCCACTTT
CDR3 protein: CASSLARGPSPLHF
V gene: TRBV12-3/TRBV12-4
clone size: few
J gene: TRBJ1-6
D gene: .

CDR3 DNA: TGTGCCAGCAGTTACCAGGGTGGTGCCTACGAGCAGTACTTC
CDR3 protein: CASSYQGGAYEQYF
V gene: TRBV6-5
clone size: few
J gene: TRBJ2-7
D gene: .

CDR3 DNA: TGCAGCGTTGATGGGCAGCTGAACACTGAAGCTTTCTTT
CDR3 protein: CSVDGQLNTEAFF
V gene: TRBV29-1
clone size: many
J gene: TRBJ1-1
D gene: .

CDR3 DNA: TGTGCCAGCGGACAGGGACCAAGCTCTGGAAACACCATATATTTT
CDR3 protein: CASGQGPSSGNTIYF
V gene: TRBV2
clone size: many
J gene: TRBJ1-3
D gene: TRBD1